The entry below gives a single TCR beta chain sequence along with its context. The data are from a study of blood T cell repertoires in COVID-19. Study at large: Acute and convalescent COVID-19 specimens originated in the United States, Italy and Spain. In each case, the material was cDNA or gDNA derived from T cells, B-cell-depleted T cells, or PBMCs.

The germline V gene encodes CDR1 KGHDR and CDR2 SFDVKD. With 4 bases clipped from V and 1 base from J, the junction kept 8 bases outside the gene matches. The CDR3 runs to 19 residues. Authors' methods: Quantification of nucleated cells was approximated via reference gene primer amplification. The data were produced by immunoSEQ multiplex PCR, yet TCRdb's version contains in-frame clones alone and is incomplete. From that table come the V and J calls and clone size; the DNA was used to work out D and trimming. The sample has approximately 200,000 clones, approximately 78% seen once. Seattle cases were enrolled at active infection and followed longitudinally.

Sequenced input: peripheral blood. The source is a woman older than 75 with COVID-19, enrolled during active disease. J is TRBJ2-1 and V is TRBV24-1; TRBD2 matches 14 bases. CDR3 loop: CATSDATSGRGRSYNEQFF. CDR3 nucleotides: TGTGCCACCAGTGACGCGACTAGCGGGAGGGGGCGGTCCTACAATGAGCAGTTCTTC.